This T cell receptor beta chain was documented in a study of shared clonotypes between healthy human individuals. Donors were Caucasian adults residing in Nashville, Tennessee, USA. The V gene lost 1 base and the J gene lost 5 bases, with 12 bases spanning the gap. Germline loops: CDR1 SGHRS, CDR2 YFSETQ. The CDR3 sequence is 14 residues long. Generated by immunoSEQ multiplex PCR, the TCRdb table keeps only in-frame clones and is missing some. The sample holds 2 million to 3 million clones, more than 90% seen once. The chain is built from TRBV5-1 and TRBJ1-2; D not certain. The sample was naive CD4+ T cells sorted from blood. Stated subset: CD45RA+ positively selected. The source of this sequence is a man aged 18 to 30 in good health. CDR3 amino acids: CASSLSGDTYGYTF. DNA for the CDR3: TGCGCCAGCAGCTTGTCGGGAGATACATATGGCTACACCTTC.